This passage covers 23 T cell receptor beta chains from one sample sequenced in a study of Ad26.COV2.S vaccination and SARS-CoV-2 variants. Stated treatment: roughly 20 received Ad26.COV2.S at low or high dose, single or two shots; 5 received placebo; per-sample allocation not given. Specimens were obtained on day 63 following the first vaccine or placebo injection. Only in-frame clones appear in the TCRdb table, and some are missing; sequencing was by immunoSEQ multiplex PCR. The sample holds about 350,000 clones, about nine tenths seen once. The sample here was peripheral blood, taken in a trial of Ad26.COV2.S vaccine versus placebo. These receptors were taken from a person aged 18-65 years who received the Ad26.COV2.S COVID-19 vaccine or a placebo.

This clone was picked up one time. The V call is TRBV30, the J call TRBJ2-7; 10 bases agree with TRBD1. The CDR3 contains 13 residues. The germline gives CDR1 GTSNPN, CDR2 SVGIG (reference sequence). V shed 7 bases and J 6 bases; nucleotides not matched to a gene: 9. The CDR3 sequence: CAYSGTGATEQYF. DNA for the CDR3: TGTGCCTATAGCGGGACAGGGGCGACCGAGCAGTACTTC.

The rearrangement uses TRBV7-8 and TRBJ1-5; perhaps TRBD1 as D (5 bases). Germline V gives CDR1 SGHVS, CDR2 FQNEAQ. V lost 1 base, J lost 3 bases, and 7 bases lay in between. This CDR3 contains 14 residues. CDR3 sequence: CASSLVGDNQPQHF. The CDR3 nucleotides read TGTGCCAGCAGCTTAGTAGGGGACAATCAGCCCCAGCATTTT.

This chain connects TRBV19 to TRBJ2-7; unclear D gene. V lost 3 bases to trimming and J lost 3 bases, with 12 bases between them. Per germline, CDR1 LNHDA and CDR2 SQIVND (reference sequence). This CDR3 comprises 14 residues. The CDR3, as DNA: TGTGCCAGTAGTATTAGCCTAGAAAACTACGAGCAGTACTTC. Protein sequence: CASSISLENYEQYF.

This clone was recorded only once. The chain joins TRBV5-6 to TRBJ1-6; TRBD1 matches at 8 bases. Germline V gene lookup returns CDR1 SGHDT and CDR2 YYEEEE. V lost 5 bases and J lost 7; bases outside the gene matches: 8. The CDR3 has 15 residues. The CDR3 DNA reads as TGTGCCAGCAGGCCAGGACAGGGAGGGAATTCACCCCTCCACTTT. Encoded protein: CASRPGQGGNSPLHF. Together with reference TRBV5-6 and TRBJ1-6, the CDR3 gives the full variable domain: DAGVTQSPTHLIKTRGQQVTLRCSPKSGHDTVSWYQQALGQGPQFIFQYYEEEERQRGNFPDRFSGHQFPNYSSELNVNALLLGDSALYLCASRPGQGGNSPLHFGNGTRLTVT.

The chain uses TRBV18 and TRBJ1-1; no clear D gene. Germline loops: CDR1 KGHSH, CDR2 LQKENI. Trimming stripped 2 bases from V and 8 bases from J, with 9 bases between. This CDR3 spans 12 amino acids. This CDR3 is CASSPTGEEAFF. The CDR3, as DNA: TGTGCCAGCTCACCAACTGGAGAGGAAGCTTTCTTT.

The chain uses TRBV4-3 and TRBJ1-6; TRBD1 aligns across 9 bases. The CDR3 contains 15 residues. With 1 base clipped from V and 7 bases from J, the junction kept 2 bases outside the gene matches. Germline loops: CDR1 LGHNA, CDR2 YSLEER. For the CDR3, the DNA is TGCGCCAGCAGCCAAGGGGACAGGGTAAATTCACCCCTCCACTTT. Its translation: CASSQGDRVNSPLHF.

The CDR3 nucleotides are TGTGCCTGGAGCGCGCGACCGGGACAGGGGTCCTACGAGCAGTACTTC. Its protein is CAWSARPGQGSYEQYF. V gene TRBV30 combines with J gene TRBJ2-7, with 10 bases matching TRBD1. The CDR3 runs to 16 residues. Germline V lookup: CDR1 GTSNPN, CDR2 SVGIG (reference sequence). V lost 3 bases, J lost 1 base, and 9 bases stayed unmatched.

This chain uses TRBV7-2 with TRBJ2-5; 9 bases fit TRBD2. Trimming removed 5 bases from V and 5 bases from J; junction bases left unmatched: 9. The germline V gene encodes CDR1 SGHTA and CDR2 FQGNSA. This CDR3 has 15 amino acids. CDR3 coding DNA: TGTGCCAGCAGCCGCGGGAGTCTAGCGGGGGAGACCCAGTACTTC. Amino acids: CASSRGSLAGETQYF.

The V gene is TRBV4-3, the J gene TRBJ1-1, with D hard to call. The CDR3 consists of 15 residues. Trimming shortened V by 0 bases and J by 1 base, and 9 bases separated the two germline ends. Germline V gene lookup returns CDR1 LGHNA and CDR2 YSLEER. As DNA, the CDR3 is TGCGCCAGCAGCCAAGATCTGATGGGGAACACTGAAGCTTTCTTT. This translates into CASSQDLMGNTEAFF.

The CDR3 coding sequence is TGTGCCAGCGGTAAAGCGGGGCATAATGAAAAACTGTTTTTT. Translation: CASGKAGHNEKLFF. This chain uses TRBV6-1 with TRBJ1-4; D is perhaps TRBD1 (5 bases). The V gene's germline CDR1 is MNHNS and CDR2 SASEGT. The CDR3 runs to 14 residues. Trimming removed 8 bases from V and 4 bases from J, with 14 bases in between.

This chain uses TRBV7-8 with TRBJ2-2, with D tentatively TRBD1 or TRBD2 (6 bases each). This CDR3 is built from 19 residues. V lost 3 bases to trimming and J lost 1 base, with 21 bases between them. Germline V gene sequence: CDR1 SGHVS, CDR2 FQNEAQ. In DNA form, the CDR3 reads TGTGCCAGCAGCTTTTGGGGGGCAACCCTGAGGGGGAACACCGGGGAGCTGTTTTTT. It translates to CASSFWGATLRGNTGELFF.

V usage is TRBV28 and J usage is TRBJ2-7; D may be TRBD1 (6 bases). Germline V CDR1 and CDR2: MDHEN, SYDVKM. V lost 2 bases and J lost 0, with 14 bases in between. This CDR3 spans 16 amino acids. The CDR3 DNA sequence: TGTGCCAGCAGTTTAAGCCCTTCAGGGGTCTCCTACGAGCAGTACTTC. This translates into CASSLSPSGVSYEQYF.

A single count supports this clone. This chain joins TRBV5-4 and TRBJ1-1, with a possible D match to TRBD1 (6 bases). The CDR3 length is 13 residues. Between the trimmed V and J ends, which lost 5 bases and 6 bases, there was a span of 14 bases. In germline, CDR1 is SGHNT, CDR2 YYREEE (reference sequence). CDR3 coding DNA: TGTGCCAGCAGACGTTCAGGGGAAGCTGAAGCTTTCTTT. Translating it yields CASRRSGEAEAFF.

The chain couples TRBV11-2 to TRBJ1-1; D uncertain. V gave up 3 bases and J gave up 2 bases, with 10 bases separating them. Germline-derived CDR1 and CDR2 are SGHAT and FQNNGV. This CDR3 comprises 14 residues. The CDR3 here is CASSFKFGNTEAFF. CDR3 in DNA: TGTGCCAGCAGCTTCAAGTTTGGAAACACTGAAGCTTTCTTT.

Concerning this clone: Other DNA sequences in the same sample also yield this CDR3. The chain employs TRBV6-2 or TRBV6-3 and TRBJ2-6; weak D call: TRBD1 (6 bases). Germline CDR1 MNHEY, CDR2 SVGEGT. This CDR3 has 14 amino acids. V shed 6 bases and J shed 2 bases, with 8 bases lying between them. Written as DNA, the CDR3 is TGTGCCAGCAGCCGGACAGCTGGGGCCAACGTCCTGACTTTC. Residues: CASSRTAGANVLTF.

V usage is TRBV27 and J usage is TRBJ2-4; 7 positions agree with TRBD2. The CDR3 totals 17 residues. V trimming: 4 bases; J trimming: 0 bases; junction bases outside the gene matches: 9. Germline V CDR1 and CDR2: MNHEY, SMNVEV (reference sequence). CDR3 residues: CASSSLPSGQAKNIQYF. CDR3 coding DNA: TGTGCCAGCAGTTCCCTCCCTAGCGGTCAAGCCAAAAACATTCAGTACTTC.

V is TRBV4-1 and J is TRBJ2-1; maybe TRBD1 (5 bases). Germline V gene lookup returns CDR1 MGHRA and CDR2 YSYEKL. V was trimmed by 2 bases and J by 7 bases, leaving 6 bases between them. There are 12 residues in the CDR3. The DNA for the CDR3 is TGCGCCAGCAGCCAACAGGGAAATGAGCAGTTCTTC. This encodes CASSQQGNEQFF.

The rearrangement uses TRBV4-3 and TRBJ2-5; D gene uncertain. Germline CDR1 reads LGHNA; CDR2 reads YSLEER. Trimming cost V 1 base and J 5 bases, with 8 bases left between them. There are 13 residues in the CDR3. DNA for the CDR3: TGCGCCAGCAGCCAAGCACTCGGGGAGACCCAGTACTTC. Translated, it gives CASSQALGETQYF.

This clone came up a few times. This sequence joins TRBV5-6 and TRBJ1-6; the match to TRBD1 covers 8 bases. V lost 4 bases and J lost 7; bases outside the gene matches: 7. From germline, CDR1 is SGHDT and CDR2 YYEEEE. This CDR3 has 15 amino acids. Here the CDR3 reads CASSQGARVNSPLHF. The CDR3 DNA follows: TGTGCCAGCAGCCAGGGGGCGCGGGTAAATTCACCCCTCCACTTT.

CDR3: CASSLQYEQYF. For the CDR3, the DNA is TGTGCCAGCAGTCTCCAATACGAGCAGTACTTC. The chain has TRBV6-6 and TRBJ2-7; no definite D call. Germline CDR1 and CDR2: MNHNY and SVGAGI (reference sequence). There are 11 residues in the CDR3. Trimming took off 5 bases at V and 4 bases at J, with 6 bases between the two ends.

This rearrangement joins TRBV30 to TRBJ2-7; 7 bases align to TRBD2. The CDR3 has 14 amino acids. Germline CDR1 and CDR2: GTSNPN and SVGIG (reference sequence). With 2 bases clipped from V and 3 bases from J, the junction kept 7 bases outside the gene matches. The CDR3 DNA reads TGTGCCTGGAGTCGGGGGACGGGGGGCTACGAGCAGTACTTC. Translated, it gives CAWSRGTGGYEQYF. The variable domain in full, with the rest retrieved from reference TRBV30 and TRBJ2-7, is SQTIHQWPATLVQPVGSPLSLECTVEGTSNPNLYWYRQAAGRGLQLLFYSVGIGQISSEVPQNLSASRPQDRQFILSSKKLLLSDSGFYLCAWSRGTGGYEQYFGPGTRLTVT.

The genes are TRBV12-5 and TRBJ2-2; D is unresolved. The length of the CDR3 is 14 residues. CDR1 LGHNT and CDR2 FRNRAP come from the germline V gene. The V gene lost 2 bases and the J gene lost 5 bases, with 9 bases spanning the gap. The CDR3 DNA reads as TGTGCTAGTGGTTTGTACCCCCAGACCGGGGAGCTGTTTTTT. Translation gives CASGLYPQTGELFF. The full variable domain, completed using reference TRBV12-5 and TRBJ2-2, is DARVTQTPRHKVTEMGQEVTMRCQPILGHNTVFWYRQTMMQGLELLAYFRNRAPLDDSGMPKDRFSAEMPDATLATLKIQPSEPRDSAVYFCASGLYPQTGELFFGEGSRLTVL.

This clone was detected a few times. The chain combines TRBV19 with TRBJ1-3; maybe TRBD1 (6 bases). Germline V CDR1 and CDR2: LNHDA, SQIVND (reference sequence). Trimming removed 3 bases at V and 0 bases at J, with 21 bases between. The CDR3 runs 19 residues. CDR3 DNA sequence: TGTGCCAGTAGTATGAGCTTCCGGACAGTACTTGTCTCTGGAAACACCATATATTTT. Translation: CASSMSFRTVLVSGNTIYF.